The 23 T cell receptor beta chains in this list originate from one sample, sequenced in a study of cytomegalovirus exposure and HLA in healthy donors. The PCR was carried out with 60 Vbeta primers and 13 Jbeta primers. Clones were read by immunoSEQ multiplex PCR, and TCRdb kept only the in-frame ones, dropping some. The table records under 200,000 clones, 86% of them present only once. The sample comprised PBMCs. The receptors stem from a woman younger than 30 in good health and CMV-seronegative.

The chain recombines TRBV7-6 with TRBJ2-1; D gene ambiguous. The CDR3 extends over 12 amino acids. Germline CDR1 and CDR2: SGHVS and FNYEAQ. V was pared by 2 bases and J by 9 bases, with 8 bases between. DNA for the CDR3: TGTGCCAGCAGCTTATTTGTCCGTGAGCAGTTCTTC. Amino acid sequence: CASSLFVREQFF.

The V call is TRBV19, the J call TRBJ1-6, with 8 bases fitting TRBD1. Germline V gene lookup returns CDR1 LNHDA and CDR2 SQIVND (reference sequence). V shed 5 bases and J 7 bases; nucleotides not matched to a gene: 7. The CDR3 has 15 residues. The CDR3 protein is CASSWTGSRNSPLHF. CDR3 in DNA: TGTGCCAGTAGTTGGACAGGGTCCCGAAATTCACCCCTCCACTTT.

The chain employs TRBV6-5 and TRBJ2-4; D is perhaps TRBD2 (5 bases). V dropped 6 bases and J dropped 1 base, with 10 bases sitting between them. This CDR3 has 14 residues. Germline loops: CDR1 MNHEY, CDR2 SVGAGI. CDR3 residues: CASSRRGAKNIQYF. CDR3 DNA: TGTGCCAGCAGCCGACGCGGGGCCAAAAACATTCAGTACTTC.

This sequence joins TRBV29-1 and TRBJ2-5; 7 positions match TRBD1. The CDR3 is 13 residues long. Germline CDR1 SQVTM, CDR2 ANQGSEA. Trimming at V came to 5 bases and at J to 4 bases, leaving 7 bases not matched to a gene. The CDR3 protein is CSVTGVAGETQYF. The CDR3 DNA reads as TGCAGCGTTACAGGGGTCGCGGGAGAGACCCAGTACTTC.

This chain joins TRBV9 and TRBJ2-3, with a tentative D call TRBD2 (6 bases). The CDR3 consists of 16 residues. Germline assignment: CDR1 SGDLS and CDR2 YYNGEE. The V gene lost 2 bases and the J gene lost 0 bases, with 13 bases spanning the gap. The CDR3 region is CASSVGTVRSTDTQYF. The CDR3 coding sequence is TGTGCCAGCAGCGTTGGGACTGTCCGAAGCACAGATACGCAGTATTTT.

The chain carries TRBV27 and TRBJ2-5; no clear D gene. The CDR3 totals 14 residues. Trimming removed 5 bases at V and 7 bases at J, with 17 bases between. The germline gives CDR1 MNHEY, CDR2 SMNVEV (reference sequence). CDR3 nucleotide sequence: TGTGCCAGCAGTCCCTTTCTAGATCACGGGACCCAGTACTTC. This gives the protein CASSPFLDHGTQYF.

The chain links TRBV10-3 to TRBJ2-7; TRBD1 matches at 7 bases. CDR1 is ENHRY, CDR2 SYGVKD, per germline. The trim removed 0 bases at V and 0 bases at J, leaving 14 bases unmatched. The CDR3 is made up of 19 amino acids. CDR3 nucleotides: TGTGCCATCAGTGAGTCGAATGTAAGGTCGAGGGACAGCTCCTACGAGCAGTACTTC. Amino acid sequence: CAISESNVRSRDSSYEQYF.

This chain uses TRBV9 with TRBJ2-1, with 8 bases lining up with TRBD1. V gave up 0 bases and J gave up 5 bases; unmatched junction bases: 4. Germline lookup yields CDR1 SGDLS and CDR2 YYNGEE. This CDR3 spans 15 amino acids. CDR3 loop: CASSVEGQANNEQFF. Written as DNA, the CDR3 is TGTGCCAGCAGCGTAGAGGGACAGGCCAACAATGAGCAGTTCTTC.

This chain connects TRBV7-9 to TRBJ2-2, with D perhaps matching TRBD2 (7 bases). Trimming cost V 2 bases and J 5 bases, with 12 bases left between them. Germline CDR1 and CDR2: SEHNR and FQNEAQ (reference sequence). The CDR3 is made up of 15 amino acids. The CDR3 region has the DNA TGTGCCAGCAGCTTAACGGGGGGCATTACCGGGGAGCTGTTTTTT. Translation gives CASSLTGGITGELFF.

V usage is TRBV5-8 and J usage is TRBJ2-2, with D perhaps matching TRBD1 (6 bases). Trimming took off 7 bases at V and 3 bases at J, with 10 bases between the two ends. This CDR3 has 13 amino acids. The V gene's germline CDR1 is SGHTS and CDR2 YDEGEE. The CDR3 DNA sequence: TGTGCCAGCGGCCGACAGGACACCGGGGAGCTGTTTTTT. Translated: CASGRQDTGELFF.

This clone has a single count. The chain links TRBV7-9 to TRBJ1-4, with D perhaps TRBD1 (6 bases). Germline-derived CDR1 and CDR2 are SEHNR and FQNEAQ (reference sequence). Deletions cut 5 bases from V and 3 bases from J, with 10 bases between. This CDR3 spans 14 amino acids. The CDR3 nucleotides are TGTGCCAGCAGCCCAGGGGCTTCTAATGAAAAACTGTTTTTT. It translates to CASSPGASNEKLFF.

In this sample, this clone turned up a few times. This rearrangement joins TRBV6-5 to TRBJ1-3, with D hard to call. Germline V CDR1 and CDR2: MNHEY, SVGAGI. The V end lost 5 bases, the J end lost 8 bases, and 13 bases lay between the germline ends. The CDR3 loop spans 13 amino acids. The CDR3 DNA reads TGTGCCAGCAGTCCGCCGTACGGGGACACCATATATTTT. Residues: CASSPPYGDTIYF.

This chain connects TRBV7-9 to TRBJ2-7, with D possibly matching TRBD2 (6 bases). The V end lost 0 bases, the J end lost 2 bases, and 11 bases lay between the germline ends. Germline CDR1 SEHNR, CDR2 FQNEAQ (reference sequence). The CDR3 contains 15 residues. Written as DNA, the CDR3 is TGTGCCAGCAGCTTAGCCTCGGGACTCGCCTACGAGCAGTACTTC. This translates into CASSLASGLAYEQYF.

The V call is TRBV14, the J call TRBJ1-4, with 7 bases fitting TRBD1. Germline CDR1 and CDR2: SGHDN and FVKESK. The CDR3 is made up of 14 amino acids. V was clipped by 2 bases and J by 12 bases; unmatched bases: 9. The CDR3 reads CASSQRTGVGELFF. In DNA form, the CDR3 reads TGTGCCAGCAGCCAACGCACAGGGGTGGGGGAACTGTTTTTT.

The chain has TRBV28 and TRBJ1-5; 7 bases fit TRBD1. Germline trimming cut 5 bases from V and 6 bases from J; bases unmatched to any gene: 7. CDR1 and CDR2 from the germline V gene are MDHEN and SYDVKM. This CDR3 has 14 amino acids. CDR3 coding DNA: TGTGCCAGCAGTCACAGGGGATGGGGTCAGCCCCAGCATTTT. Its translation is CASSHRGWGQPQHF. The full variable domain, completed using reference TRBV28 and TRBJ1-5, is DVKVTQSSRYLVKRTGEKVFLECVQDMDHENMFWYRQDPGLGLRLIYFSYDVKMKEKGDIPEGYSVSREKKERFSLILESASTNQTSMYLCASSHRGWGQPQHFGDGTRLSIL.

The V and J genes are TRBV9 and TRBJ2-5; D might be TRBD1 (6 bases). Germline V gives CDR1 SGDLS, CDR2 YYNGEE. This CDR3 is 13 amino acids long. The V and J ends lost 3 bases and 7 bases respectively, with 13 bases between them. DNA for the CDR3: TGTGCCAGCAGCGACAGGGTATCGGGGACCCAGTACTTC. The encoded protein is CASSDRVSGTQYF.

This chain uses TRBV12-5 with TRBJ2-7; 9 nucleotides match TRBD2. The CDR3 loop spans 16 amino acids. Germline CDR1 is LGHNT and CDR2 is FRNRAP. With 6 bases clipped from V and 5 bases from J, the junction kept 14 bases outside the gene matches. The DNA for the CDR3 is TGTGCTAGTGGCCGGGATTCAGGACTAGCGAACAACGAGCAGTACTTC. Translation: CASGRDSGLANNEQYF.

The chain employs TRBV18 and TRBJ2-3, with a weak D call TRBD2 (5 bases). Germline V gene lookup returns CDR1 KGHSH and CDR2 LQKENI. V gave up 6 bases and J gave up 5 bases, with 12 bases separating them. The CDR3 runs to 13 residues. The chain's CDR3 is CASSPSSGDTQYF. CDR3 nucleotides: TGTGCCAGCTCGCCTAGCTCTGGAGATACGCAGTATTTT.

This chain uses TRBV6-5 with TRBJ2-7, with 10 bases fitting TRBD1. V was clipped by 5 bases and J by 5 bases; unmatched bases: 6. This CDR3 has 14 residues. Germline lookup yields CDR1 MNHEY and CDR2 SVGAGI. The CDR3: CASSHRTGGDEQYF. For the CDR3, the DNA is TGTGCCAGCAGTCATCGGACAGGGGGGGACGAGCAGTACTTC.

V and J are TRBV14 and TRBJ2-5; TRBD2 is a possible D gene (6 bases). V gave up 3 bases and J gave up 4 bases, with 27 bases separating them. This CDR3 contains 19 residues. CDR1 is SGHDN and CDR2 is FVKESK in the germline V gene. The CDR3 here is CASSQMRFTGDWVRETQYF. CDR3 sequence (DNA): TGTGCCAGCAGCCAGATGAGGTTTACGGGAGATTGGGTCCGAGAGACCCAGTACTTC.

The rearrangement uses TRBV6-4 and TRBJ2-3; no clear D gene. Germline CDR1 and CDR2: MRHNA and SNTAGT. Between the trimmed V and J ends, which lost 2 bases and 9 bases, there was a span of 9 bases. The CDR3 has 12 amino acids. The CDR3, as DNA: TGTGCCAGCAGTGACCGGAGCTCGACGCAGTATTTT. This translates into CASSDRSSTQYF.

This chain links TRBV19 with TRBJ2-5; D uncertain. The CDR3 has 11 residues. CDR1 is LNHDA, CDR2 SQIVND, per germline (reference sequence). Trimming took 6 bases from V and 1 from J, leaving 3 bases between them. CDR3 residues: CASRAQETQYF. As DNA, the CDR3 is TGTGCCAGTAGAGCCCAAGAGACCCAGTACTTC.

The chain joins TRBV5-6 to TRBJ2-7; tentatively, D is TRBD1 (6 bases). Trimming took 2 bases from V and 6 from J, leaving 15 bases between them. From germline, CDR1 is SGHDT and CDR2 YYEEEE. CDR3 size: 14 residues. The CDR3 sequence: CASSFGQPSAEQYF. The CDR3 DNA follows: TGTGCCAGCAGCTTCGGACAGCCTTCGGCCGAGCAGTACTTC.